The 5 T cell receptor beta chains presented below share a single source sample, sequenced in a study of T cells in tuberculosis. Assay: immunoSEQ multiplex PCR; the TCRdb copy retains only in-frame clones and omits some. The top ten hold 6.5% to 8% of the sample, which has about 30,000 clones, approximately 93% seen once. Sequencing was done on a sample of PBMCs. Receptors originate from a donor between 5 and 29 years old with latent tuberculosis or without tuberculosis infection.

This clone is a singleton in its sample. V is TRBV29-1 and J is TRBJ1-2, with D possibly being TRBD1 (6 bases). Trimming left V 6 bases short and J 0 bases short, with 17 bases between. Germline V CDR1 and CDR2: SQVTM, ANQGSEA. The CDR3 is 15 amino acids. This chain's CDR3 is CSVTGAYGANYGYTF. For the CDR3, the DNA is TGCAGCGTGACAGGCGCCTACGGAGCTAACTATGGCTACACCTTC.

This chain links TRBV7-8 with TRBJ2-7; D is perhaps TRBD2 (6 bases). Germline V gene data show CDR1 as SGHVS and CDR2 as FQNEAQ. The CDR3 totals 16 residues. V dropped 1 base and J dropped 0 bases, with 13 bases sitting between them. The CDR3 nucleotides read TGTGCCAGCAGCTTAGTTGTCGGGAGTTACTCCTACGAGCAGTACTTC. It yields the protein CASSLVVGSYSYEQYF.

This chain uses TRBV4-2 with TRBJ2-3; 7 bases map to TRBD1. CDR1 and CDR2 from the germline V gene are LGHNA and YNFKEQ. The V and J ends lost 1 base and 0 bases, in that order; junction bases with no gene match: 10. The CDR3 loop spans 18 amino acids. CDR3 sequence (DNA): TGTGCCAGCAGCCAAGTAGGGGGCAGGGGTTCTAGCACAGATACGCAGTATTTT. Translated, it gives CASSQVGGRGSSTDTQYF.

The genes are TRBV28 and TRBJ2-2; 8 bases are a match to TRBD2. The junction had 11 bases not matched to a gene; V was cut back by 7 bases and J by 7 bases. This CDR3 is 15 amino acids long. CDR1 MDHEN and CDR2 SYDVKM come from the germline V gene. CDR3 nucleotide sequence: TGTGCCAGCATTCTTTCGGGAGGGACAAGCGGGGAGCTGTTTTTT. Residues: CASILSGGTSGELFF.

This clone has a single count. V and J are TRBV18 and TRBJ2-7, with a tentative D call TRBD1 (6 bases). The ends were cut back, 2 bases at V and 4 bases at J, with 9 bases in the middle. Germline-derived CDR1 and CDR2 are KGHSH and LQKENI. The CDR3 sequence is 13 residues long. CDR3 sequence reads: CASSPRTEYEQYF. CDR3 in DNA: TGTGCCAGCTCACCAAGGACAGAGTACGAGCAGTACTTC.